Listed below are T cell receptor beta chains from one sample, sequenced in a study of shared clonotypes between healthy human individuals. Sequencing was performed with immunoSEQ multiplex PCR; in TCRdb, only in-frame clones are kept and a portion is missing. The sample holds around 2.5 million clones, more than 85% seen once. The source material was naive CD4+ T cells from PBMCs. These receptor sequences come from a young man in good health. Some clones in this sample may be carry-over from other donors' samples. Both conserved end residues are part of each CDR3. D genes are given only for firm matches.

TRBJ2-5	TRBV29-1	NA	CSVEPAGRRETQYF
TRBJ2-3	TRBV2	NA	CASSVSRDLNTQYF
TRBJ2-2	TRBV15	NA	CATSRERGLTGELFF
TRBJ2-1	TRBV9	TRBD2	CASSPRPLTSGAEEQFF
TRBJ2-2	TRBV5-6	TRBD1	CASRTGQTNTGELFF
TRBJ1-4	TRBV13	NA	CASSLKSPLREKLFF
TRBJ2-7	TRBV5-6	NA	CASSLRPLGGYEQYF
TRBJ2-7	TRBV7-8	NA	CASTRSWGINEQYF
TRBJ1-3	TRBV28	TRBD1	CAAEDRVGSGNTIYF
TRBJ1-2	TRBV6-6	NA	CASSYSITAINYGYTF
TRBJ2-3	TRBV11-3	NA	CASSLALSSADTQYF
TRBJ2-3	TRBV28	NA	CASVTRPGRYTDTQYF
TRBJ2-2	TRBV28	NA	CASSRIQGLPGELFF
TRBJ1-3	TRBV29-1	TRBD1	CSVAGQGNTIYF
TRBJ2-2	TRBV11-3	TRBD2	CASSSGLANTGELFF
TRBJ1-5	TRBV6-1	TRBD1	CASRQGAGGNQPQHF
TRBJ2-1	TRBV5-1	TRBD2	CASRSLAGYNEQFF
TRBJ2-5	TRBV28	NA	CASRLGRSGETQYF
TRBJ1-1	TRBV6-5	TRBD1	CATRGVRAFF
TRBJ1-1	TRBV30	NA	CAWRTNTEAFF
TRBJ2-1	TRBV28	TRBD2	CASSHNIAGVSNEQFF
TRBJ1-5	TRBV19	NA	CAAQRSVNQPQHF
TRBJ2-5	TRBV5-1	TRBD2	CASSLPQSGGQSQETQYF
TRBJ1-1	TRBV18	NA	CASSPPDRTLNTEAFF
TRBJ2-3	TRBV5-4	TRBD2	CASSLGLAGEDTQYF
TRBJ2-1	TRBV28	NA	CASTSTYNEQFF
TRBJ2-7	TRBV4-3	NA	CASSQDAARHEQYF
TRBJ2-1	TRBV7-2	NA	CATKSGPSYNEQFF
TRBJ1-5	TRBV4-1	NA	CASSLGLGFYSNQPQHF
TRBJ2-7	TRBV27	NA	CASSPLSRSDYEQYF
TRBJ1-4	TRBV28	NA	CASSLRTGAGEKLFF
TRBJ2-3	TRBV27	NA	CASSRGRGDTQYF
TRBJ2-4	TRBV7-9	TRBD1	CASSLDRGGLGRTYF
TRBJ2-1	TRBV9	NA	CASSTTPQNEQFF
TRBJ1-5	TRBV19	NA	CASMGRGGNQPQHF
TRBJ2-7	TRBV27	NA	CASASRGGSGYEQYF
TRBJ2-5	TRBV6-1	NA	CASSGSQETQYF
TRBJ1-2	TRBV6-5	TRBD1	CASSYSVTGVAGYTF
TRBJ2-4	TRBV15	NA	CATSRDAPPQNIQYF
TRBJ2-1	TRBV7-3	NA	CASSLLRGDEQFF
TRBJ1-1	TRBV29-1	NA	CSVAGQRGNTEAFF
TRBJ1-2	TRBV18	NA	CASSPLPGVEYGYTF
TRBJ2-2	TRBV5-1	TRBD1	CASSLQGTNTGELFF
TRBJ2-7	TRBV9	TRBD2	CASSVGPGSSGTYEQYF